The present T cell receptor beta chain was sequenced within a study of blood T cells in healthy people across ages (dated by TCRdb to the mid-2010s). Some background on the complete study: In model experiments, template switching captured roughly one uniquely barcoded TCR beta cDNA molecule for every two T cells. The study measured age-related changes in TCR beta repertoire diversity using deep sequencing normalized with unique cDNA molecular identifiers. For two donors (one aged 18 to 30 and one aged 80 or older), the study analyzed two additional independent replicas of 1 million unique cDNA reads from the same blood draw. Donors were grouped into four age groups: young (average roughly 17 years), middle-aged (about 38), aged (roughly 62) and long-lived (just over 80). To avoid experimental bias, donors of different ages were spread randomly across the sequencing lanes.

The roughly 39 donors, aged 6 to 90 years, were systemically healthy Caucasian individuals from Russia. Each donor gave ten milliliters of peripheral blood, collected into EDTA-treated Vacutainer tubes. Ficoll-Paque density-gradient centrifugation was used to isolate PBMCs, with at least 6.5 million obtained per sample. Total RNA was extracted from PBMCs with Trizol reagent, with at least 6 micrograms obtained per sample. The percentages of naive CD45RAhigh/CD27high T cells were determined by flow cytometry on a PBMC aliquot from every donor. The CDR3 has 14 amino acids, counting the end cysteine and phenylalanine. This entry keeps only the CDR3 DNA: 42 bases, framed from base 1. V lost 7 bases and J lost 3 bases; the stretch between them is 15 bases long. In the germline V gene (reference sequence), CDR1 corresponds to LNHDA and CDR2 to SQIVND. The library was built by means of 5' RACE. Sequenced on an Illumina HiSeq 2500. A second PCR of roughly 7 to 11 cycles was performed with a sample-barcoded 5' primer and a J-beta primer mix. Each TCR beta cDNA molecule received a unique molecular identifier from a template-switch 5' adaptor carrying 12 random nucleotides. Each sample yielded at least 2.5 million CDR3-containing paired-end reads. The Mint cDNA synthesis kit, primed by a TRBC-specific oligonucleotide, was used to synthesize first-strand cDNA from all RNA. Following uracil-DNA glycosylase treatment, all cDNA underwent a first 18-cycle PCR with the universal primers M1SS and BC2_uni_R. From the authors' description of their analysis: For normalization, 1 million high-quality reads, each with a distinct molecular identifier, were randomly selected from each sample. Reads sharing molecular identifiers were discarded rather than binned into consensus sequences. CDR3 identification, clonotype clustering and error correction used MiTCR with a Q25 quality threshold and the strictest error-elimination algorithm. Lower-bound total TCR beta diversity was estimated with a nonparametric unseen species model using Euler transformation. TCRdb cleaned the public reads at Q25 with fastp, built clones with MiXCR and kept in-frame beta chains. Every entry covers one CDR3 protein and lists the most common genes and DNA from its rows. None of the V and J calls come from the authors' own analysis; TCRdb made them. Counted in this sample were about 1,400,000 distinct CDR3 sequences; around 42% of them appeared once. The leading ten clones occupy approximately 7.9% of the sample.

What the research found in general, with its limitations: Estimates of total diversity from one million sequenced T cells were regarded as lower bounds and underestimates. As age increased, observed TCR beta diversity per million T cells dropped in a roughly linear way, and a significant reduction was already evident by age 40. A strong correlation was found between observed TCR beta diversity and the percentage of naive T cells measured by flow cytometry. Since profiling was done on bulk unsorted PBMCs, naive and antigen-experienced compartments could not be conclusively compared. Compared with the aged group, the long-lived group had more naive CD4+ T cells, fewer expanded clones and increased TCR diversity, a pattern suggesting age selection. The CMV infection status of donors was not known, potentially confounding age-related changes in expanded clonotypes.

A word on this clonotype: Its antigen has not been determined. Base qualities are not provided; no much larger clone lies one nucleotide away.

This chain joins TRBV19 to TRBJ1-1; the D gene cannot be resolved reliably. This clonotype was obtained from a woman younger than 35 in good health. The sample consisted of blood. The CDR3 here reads CASTLDASYTEAFF. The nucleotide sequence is TGTGCCAGTACTCTCGACGCCTCTTACACTGAAGCTTTCTTT. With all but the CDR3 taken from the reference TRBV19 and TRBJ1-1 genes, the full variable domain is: DGGITQSPKYLFRKEGQNVTLSCEQNLNHDAMYWYRQDPGQGLRLIYYSQIVNDFQKGDIAEGYSVSREKKESFPLTVTSAQKNPTAFYLCASTLDASYTEAFFGQGTRLTVV.